The 17 T cell receptor beta chains listed next were all sequenced from one sample in a study of CD8 T cells in ankylosing spondylitis (TCRdb year 2017). Library method: 5' RACE. Sequenced on an Illumina HiSeq 2500. TCRdb handled the public reads itself, with Q25 trimming in fastp and clone calling in MiXCR, and kept productive beta chains. One record per CDR3 amino acid sequence lists the most common genes and DNA. The sample records some 270,000 distinct CDR3 sequences, approximately 30% of which are singletons. Around 4.5% of the sample lies in the top ten. The sequencing sample was made of blood, either unsorted or a sorted T cell fraction (not recorded which). The source of these receptors is a male donor with ankylosing spondylitis or in good health (not recorded which).

This chain links TRBV20-1 with TRBJ2-1, with D perhaps matching TRBD1 (6 bases). In germline, CDR1 is DFQATT, CDR2 SNEGSKA (reference sequence). The CDR3 is made up of 17 amino acids. Trimming took 1 base from V and 0 from J, leaving 16 bases between them. The CDR3 is CSARVGGGSGSYNEQFF. CDR3 nucleotides: TGCAGTGCTAGAGTAGGTGGGGGCTCAGGCTCCTACAATGAGCAGTTCTTC.

Regarding this clonotype: This may be a read error, as it is one base from a much larger clone. The rearrangement joins TRBV6-4 to TRBJ1-2; D is possibly TRBD1 (6 bases). Per the germline V gene, CDR1 is MRHNA and CDR2 is SNTAGT. The CDR3 sequence is 14 residues long. Between the trimmed V and J ends, which lost 5 bases and 6 bases, there was a span of 16 bases. CDR3 protein: CASSYQGTPHGYTF. The DNA for the CDR3 is TGTGCCAGCAGTTACCAGGGGACACCCCATGGCTACACCTTC.

This clonotype came up a few times. The chain combines TRBV20-1 with TRBJ2-7; TRBD1 aligns across 8 bases. There are 14 residues in the CDR3. Germline lookup yields CDR1 DFQATT and CDR2 SNEGSKA (reference sequence). J was trimmed by 3 bases and V by 6 bases; bases with no gene match: 10. In DNA form, the CDR3 reads TGCAGTGCCCATACCGGGACAGGCAGCTACGAGCAGTACTTC. This sequence encodes CSAHTGTGSYEQYF.

This clonotype was seen just once. The rearrangement joins TRBV29-1 to TRBJ1-3, with D possibly being TRBD1 (5 bases). This CDR3 spans 14 amino acids. Trimming left V 6 bases short and J 4 bases short, with 16 bases between. The V gene's germline CDR1 is SQVTM and CDR2 ANQGSEA. This CDR3 reads CSVQRAGSGNTIYF. CDR3 coding DNA: TGCAGCGTACAGAGGGCAGGGTCCGGAAACACCATATATTTT.

This rearrangement joins TRBV20-1 to TRBJ2-5; 10 bases map to TRBD2. Germline CDR1 DFQATT, CDR2 SNEGSKA (reference sequence). The CDR3 is 16 residues long. V dropped 0 bases and J dropped 3; count of bases not matched to a gene: 7. The CDR3 sequence: CSARDLGGTSEETQYF. CDR3 nucleotide sequence: TGCAGTGCTAGAGATCTTGGCGGGACTAGCGAAGAGACCCAGTACTTC.

This clonotype was recorded many times. V gene TRBV7-2 combines with J gene TRBJ2-1, with 12 bases lining up with TRBD1. Germline loops: CDR1 SGHTA, CDR2 FQGNSA. The V and J ends lost 1 base and 8 bases, in that order; junction bases with no gene match: 9. The CDR3 is 17 amino acids. DNA of the CDR3: TGTGCCAGCAGCTTAGTCCCCGGGACAGGGGGCGGGTATGAGCAGTTCTTC. Protein: CASSLVPGTGGGYEQFF. The variable domain in full, completed from reference TRBV7-2 and TRBJ2-1, reads GAGVSQSPSNKVTEKGKDVELRCDPISGHTALYWYRQSLGQGLEFLIYFQGNSAPDKSGLPSDRFSAERTGGSVSTLTIQRTQQEDSAVYLCASSLVPGTGGGYEQFFGPGTRLTVL.

The chain carries TRBV9 and TRBJ1-1; TRBD1 might be the D (5 bases). Germline CDR1 SGDLS, CDR2 YYNGEE. The CDR3 consists of 16 residues. Between the trimmed V and J ends, which lost 0 bases and 0 bases, there was a span of 12 bases. CDR3 region: CASSVGAGGVNTEAFF. The CDR3 DNA sequence: TGTGCCAGCAGCGTAGGGGCGGGGGGAGTGAACACTGAAGCTTTCTTT.

The CDR3 region has the DNA TGCAGTGCTAGAGATACGGGGGGGCGTATGGAAGATACGCAGTATTTT. This gives the protein CSARDTGGRMEDTQYF. The chain couples TRBV20-1 to TRBJ2-3; 8 bases agree with TRBD2. The CDR3 is 16 residues long. The V segment lost 0 bases and the J segment 5 bases; nucleotides outside the gene matches: 10. Germline V gives CDR1 DFQATT, CDR2 SNEGSKA (reference sequence).

The chain is built from TRBV5-4 and TRBJ1-2, with unresolved D. Germline V CDR1 and CDR2: SGHNT, YYREEE (reference sequence). V lost 0 bases and J lost 1, with 13 bases in between. CDR3 size: 16 residues. The CDR3 region is CASSLGVGGLNYGYTF. As DNA, the CDR3 is TGTGCCAGCAGCTTGGGGGTCGGCGGCCTTAACTATGGCTACACCTTC. Using reference TRBV5-4 and TRBJ1-2 for the parts outside the CDR3, the full variable domain is ETGVTQSPTHLIKTRGQQVTLRCSSQSGHNTVSWYQQALGQGPQFIFQYYREEENGRGNFPPRFSGLQFPNYSSELNVNALELDDSALYLCASSLGVGGLNYGYTFGSGTRLTVV.

This rearrangement joins TRBV6-6 to TRBJ2-4, with D uncertain. The CDR3 runs to 11 residues. Germline V CDR1 and CDR2: MNHNY, SVGAGI (reference sequence). Trimming shortened V by 7 bases and J by 5 bases, and 6 bases separated the two germline ends. CDR3: CASTVENIQYF. CDR3 nucleotides: TGTGCCAGCACTGTCGAAAACATTCAGTACTTC.

The chain has TRBV19 and TRBJ2-4; no reliable D call. The CDR3 is 11 amino acids. V was cut by 9 bases and J by 8 bases, with 11 bases left in between. Per germline, CDR1 LNHDA and CDR2 SQIVND (reference sequence). This chain's CDR3 is CASKSLDIQYF. The CDR3 nucleotides read TGTGCCAGCAAAAGCTTGGACATTCAGTACTTC.

This clonotype has more than one count but fewer than ten. The chain recombines TRBV6-1 with TRBJ1-6; TRBD1 is a possible D gene (6 bases). V was clipped by 6 bases and J by 10 bases, with 13 bases between them. This CDR3 region has 13 residues. Germline V gene data show CDR1 as MNHNS and CDR2 as SASEGT. The CDR3 nucleotides are TGTGCCAGCAGGGACAGACTCGGGTCACCCCTCCACTTT. Protein product: CASRDRLGSPLHF.

The CDR3 protein is CASSQAERVETEAFF. CDR3 DNA sequence: TGTGCCAGCAGCCAAGCGGAGAGGGTTGAGACTGAAGCTTTCTTT. This chain links TRBV4-2 with TRBJ1-1; no definite D call. The CDR3 totals 15 residues. Trimming removed 1 base from V and 5 bases from J, with 14 bases in between. Germline CDR1 and CDR2: LGHNA and YNFKEQ.

The chain has TRBV6-5 and TRBJ2-2, with a possible D match to TRBD1 (6 bases). Trimming left V 2 bases short and J 3 bases short, with 10 bases between. CDR3 length equals 15 residues. Germline CDR1 MNHEY, CDR2 SVGAGI. The CDR3 loop reads CASSYGAGDTGELFF. CDR3 coding DNA: TGTGCCAGCAGTTACGGCGCAGGGGACACCGGGGAGCTGTTTTTT.

The rearrangement uses TRBV5-5 and TRBJ2-7; D ambiguous. Deletions cut 1 base from V and 3 bases from J, with 20 bases between. This CDR3 comprises 17 residues. CDR1 is SGHKS, CDR2 YYEKEE, per germline (reference sequence). The CDR3 sequence is CASSLMGQVFPHYEQYF. As DNA, the CDR3 is TGTGCCAGCAGCTTGATGGGTCAGGTTTTTCCCCACTACGAGCAGTACTTC.

The chain combines TRBV10-3 with TRBJ2-3; 7 bases are a match to TRBD1. The CDR3 is 15 amino acids. The V gene end was trimmed by 6 bases and the J gene end by 4 bases; junction bases not matched to a gene: 10. Looked up from germline, CDR1 is ENHRY and CDR2 is SYGVKD. The CDR3 DNA is TGTGCCATCAGCGCCCCGGGACAGACCGCAGATACGCAGTATTTT. This gives the protein CAISAPGQTADTQYF.

The gene calls are TRBV15 and TRBJ2-7; possibly TRBD1 for D (6 bases). The V gene lost 6 bases and the J gene lost 0 bases, with 12 bases spanning the gap. CDR1 LNHNV and CDR2 YYDKDF come from the germline V gene (reference sequence). The CDR3 has 14 residues. Here the CDR3 DNA reads TGTGCCACCAGTACTGCGACAGGCTCCTACGAGCAGTACTTC. This gives the protein CATSTATGSYEQYF. Full variable domain (missing parts from reference TRBV15 and TRBJ2-7): DAMVIQNPRYQVTQFGKPVTLSCSQTLNHNVMYWYQQKSSQAPKLLFHYYDKDFNNEADTPDNFQSRRPNTSFCFLDIRSPGLGDTAMYLCATSTATGSYEQYFGPGTRLTVT.